This T cell receptor beta chain was retrieved from a study of blood T cell repertoires in COVID-19. Profiled with immunoSEQ multiplex PCR; TCRdb holds only in-frame clones, not every one. The table lists approximately 70,000 clones, approximately 88% of them singletons. The CDR3 totals 14 residues. Looked up from germline, CDR1 is SNHLY and CDR2 is FYNNEI. V was cut by 4 bases and J by 5 bases, with 12 bases left in between. This clone was observed once. This sequence originates from a woman in her 70s with acute or convalescent COVID-19. The chain combines TRBV2 with TRBJ1-5, with D possibly matching TRBD1 (5 bases). Sequenced material: peripheral blood. The CDR3 nucleotides are TGTGCCAGCAGTGTCTTACAGGCGGATCAGCCCCAGCATTTT. Its translation: CASSVLQADQPQHF.